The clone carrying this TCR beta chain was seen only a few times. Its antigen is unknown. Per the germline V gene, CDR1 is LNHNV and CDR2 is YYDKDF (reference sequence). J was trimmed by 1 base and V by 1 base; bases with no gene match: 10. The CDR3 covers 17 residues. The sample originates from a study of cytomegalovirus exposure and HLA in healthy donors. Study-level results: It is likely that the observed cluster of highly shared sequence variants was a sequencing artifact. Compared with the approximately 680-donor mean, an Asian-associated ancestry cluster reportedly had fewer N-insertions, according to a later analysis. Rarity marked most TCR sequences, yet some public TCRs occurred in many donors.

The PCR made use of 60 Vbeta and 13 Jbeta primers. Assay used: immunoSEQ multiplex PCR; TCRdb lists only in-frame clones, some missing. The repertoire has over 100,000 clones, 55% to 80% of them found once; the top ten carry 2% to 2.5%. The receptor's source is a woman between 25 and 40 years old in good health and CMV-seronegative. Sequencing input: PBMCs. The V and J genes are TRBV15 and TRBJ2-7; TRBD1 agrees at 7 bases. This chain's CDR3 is CATSRGIGQEASYEQYF. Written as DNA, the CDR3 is TGTGCCACCAGCAGAGGCATAGGACAGGAGGCTTCCTACGAGCAGTACTTC.